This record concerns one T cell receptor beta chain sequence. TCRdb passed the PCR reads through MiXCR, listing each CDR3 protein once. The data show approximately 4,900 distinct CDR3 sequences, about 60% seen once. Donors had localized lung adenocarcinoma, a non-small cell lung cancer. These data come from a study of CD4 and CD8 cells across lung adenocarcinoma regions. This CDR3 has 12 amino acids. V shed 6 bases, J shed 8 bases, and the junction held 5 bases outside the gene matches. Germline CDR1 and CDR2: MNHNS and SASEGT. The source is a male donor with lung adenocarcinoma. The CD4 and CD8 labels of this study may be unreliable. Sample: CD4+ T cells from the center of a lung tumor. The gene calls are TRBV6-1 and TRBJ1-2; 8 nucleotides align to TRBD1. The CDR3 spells CASSHDRGGYTF. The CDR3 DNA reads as TGTGCCAGCAGCCATGACAGGGGAGGCTACACCTTC.